By share, the clone carrying this TCR beta chain counts as large. The CDR3 is made up of 16 amino acids. The V gene lost 5 bases and the J gene lost 0 bases, with 16 bases spanning the gap. The sorted Tregs were CD4+CD25+CD127-/low cells. Adaptor-ligated barcode primers were used to amplify TRBV12-4/TRBJ1-2 clonotypes. Each CDR3 protein is one row after TCRdb ran MiXCR on the multiplex PCR reads. The sample has about 480 distinct CDR3 sequences, around 5% seen once. This receptor was taken from a female donor with breast cancer. The sequencing sample was made of Tregs sorted from blood. J is TRBJ1-2 and V is TRBV12-3 or TRBV12-4, with D perhaps TRBD1 (6 bases). CDR3 in DNA: TGTGCCAGCAGTCCAGGACAGCGGATAACTAACTATGGCTACACCTTC. Encoded protein: CASSPGQRITNYGYTF.